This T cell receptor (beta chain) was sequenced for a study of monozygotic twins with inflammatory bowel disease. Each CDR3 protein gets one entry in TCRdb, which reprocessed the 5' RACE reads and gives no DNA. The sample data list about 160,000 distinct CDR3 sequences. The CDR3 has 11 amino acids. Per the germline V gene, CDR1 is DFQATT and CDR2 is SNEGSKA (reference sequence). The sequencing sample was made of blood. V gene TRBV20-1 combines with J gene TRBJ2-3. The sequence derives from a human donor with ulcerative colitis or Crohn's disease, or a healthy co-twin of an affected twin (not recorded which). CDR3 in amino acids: CSARATLSQYF.